Listed below are T cell receptor beta chains from one sample, sequenced in a study of blood T cell repertoires in COVID-19. Produced via immunoSEQ multiplex PCR; TCRdb's table is partial and in-frame only. The table records approximately 140,000 clones, 84% of them present only once. Sequencing was done on a sample of PBMCs or T cells enriched from blood (not recorded which). Every receptor here comes from a woman aged 50 to 65 who had been exposed to COVID-19. Both conserved end residues are part of each CDR3. The D gene is left open where the match is weak.

NA,TRBJ1-2,TRBV7-9,CASSPSGGLSNYGYTF,TGTGCCAGCAGCCCCAGTGGAGGTCTTTCTAACTATGGCTACACCTTC
TRBD1,TRBJ1-1,TRBV5-4,CASSTGTAREAFF,TGTGCCAGCAGCACCGGGACAGCCCGTGAAGCTTTCTTT
TRBD1,TRBJ1-2,TRBV6-5,CASSLQGDGYTF,TGTGCCAGCAGTCTCCAGGGGGACGGCTACACCTTC
TRBD2,TRBJ2-7,TRBV7-9,CASSLAGGDEQYF,TGTGCCAGCAGCCTAGCGGGAGGGGACGAGCAGTACTTC
NA,TRBJ2-5,TRBV29-1,CSSALVAETQYF,TGCAGCTCGGCCCTTGTAGCAGAGACCCAGTACTTC
NA,TRBJ1-1,TRBV6-2/TRBV6-3,CASSRFGGSPDRDTEAFF,TGTGCCAGCAGTAGGTTTGGAGGCTCCCCGGATCGGGACACTGAAGCTTTCTTT
NA,TRBJ1-2,TRBV5-6,CASSLTAGDGYTF,TGTGCCAGCAGCTTGACGGCAGGGGATGGCTACACCTTC
NA,TRBJ1-5,TRBV5-1,CASSLGWGLHQPQHF,TGCGCCAGCAGCTTGGGTTGGGGCTTGCATCAGCCCCAGCATTTT
TRBD2,TRBJ2-1,TRBV19,CASSIDGGVFKNEQFF,TGTGCCAGTAGTATAGATGGGGGGGTCTTTAAGAATGAGCAGTTCTTC
TRBD1,TRBJ1-5,TRBV18,CASSPLVTGTGVGQPQHF,TGTGCCAGCTCACCACTTGTAACCGGGACAGGGGTGGGTCAGCCCCAGCATTTT
TRBD2,TRBJ2-3,TRBV3-1/TRBV3-2,CASSLSERDFTDTQYF,TGTGCCAGCAGCCTTAGTGAGCGGGATTTCACAGATACGCAGTATTTT